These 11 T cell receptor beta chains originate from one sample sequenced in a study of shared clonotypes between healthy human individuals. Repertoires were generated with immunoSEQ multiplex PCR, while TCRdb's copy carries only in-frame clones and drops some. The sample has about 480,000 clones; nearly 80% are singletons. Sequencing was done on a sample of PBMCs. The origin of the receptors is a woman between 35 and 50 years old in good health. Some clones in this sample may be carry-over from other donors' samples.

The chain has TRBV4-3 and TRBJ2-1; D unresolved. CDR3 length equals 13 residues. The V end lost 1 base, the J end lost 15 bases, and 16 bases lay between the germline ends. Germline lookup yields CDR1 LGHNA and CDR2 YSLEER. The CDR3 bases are TGCGCCAGCAGCCAAGGTGTCGGCGGATTGCCGTTCTTC. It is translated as CASSQGVGGLPFF.

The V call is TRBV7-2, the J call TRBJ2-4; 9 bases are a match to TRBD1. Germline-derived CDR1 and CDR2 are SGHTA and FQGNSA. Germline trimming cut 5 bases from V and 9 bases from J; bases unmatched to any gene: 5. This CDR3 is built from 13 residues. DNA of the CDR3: TGTGCCAGCAGCCCGGGACAGGGTCTCATTCAGTACTTC. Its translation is CASSPGQGLIQYF.

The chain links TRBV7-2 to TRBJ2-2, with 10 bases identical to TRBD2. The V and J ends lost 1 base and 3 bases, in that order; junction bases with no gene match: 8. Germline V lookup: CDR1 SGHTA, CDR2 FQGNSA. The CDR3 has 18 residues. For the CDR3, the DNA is TGTGCCAGCAGCTTAGACTTGTCTAGCGGGAGCGACACCGGGGAGCTGTTTTTT. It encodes CASSLDLSSGSDTGELFF.

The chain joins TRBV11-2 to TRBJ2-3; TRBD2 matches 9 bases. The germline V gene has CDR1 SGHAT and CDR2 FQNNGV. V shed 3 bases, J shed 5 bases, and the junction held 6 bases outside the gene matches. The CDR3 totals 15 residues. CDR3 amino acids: CASSFEREVGDTQYF. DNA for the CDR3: TGTGCCAGCAGCTTTGAGCGGGAGGTGGGAGATACGCAGTATTTT.

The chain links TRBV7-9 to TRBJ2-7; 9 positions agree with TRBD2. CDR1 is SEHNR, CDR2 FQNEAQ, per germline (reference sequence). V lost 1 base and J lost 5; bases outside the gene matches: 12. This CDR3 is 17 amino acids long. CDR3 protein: CASSLVRLAGPSHEQYF. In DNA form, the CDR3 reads TGTGCCAGCAGCTTAGTTCGCCTAGCGGGACCCTCACACGAGCAGTACTTC. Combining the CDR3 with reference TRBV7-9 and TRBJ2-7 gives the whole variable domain DTGVSQNPRHKITKRGQNVTFRCDPISEHNRLYWYRQTLGQGPEFLTYFQNEAQLEKSRLLSDRFSAERPKGSFSTLEIQRTEQGDSAMYLCASSLVRLAGPSHEQYFGPGTRLTVT.

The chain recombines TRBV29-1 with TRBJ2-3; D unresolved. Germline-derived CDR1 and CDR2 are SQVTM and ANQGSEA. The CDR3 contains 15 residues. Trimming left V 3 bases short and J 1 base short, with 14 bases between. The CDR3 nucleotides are TGCAGCGTTGATTTATTAACCCTCGGCACAGATACGCAGTATTTT. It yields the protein CSVDLLTLGTDTQYF.

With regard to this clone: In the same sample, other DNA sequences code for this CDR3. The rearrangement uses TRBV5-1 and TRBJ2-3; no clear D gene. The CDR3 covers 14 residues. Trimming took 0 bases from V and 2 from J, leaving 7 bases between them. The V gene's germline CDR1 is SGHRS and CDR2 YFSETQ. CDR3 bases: TGCGCCAGCAGCTTGGAGGCAGACACAGATACGCAGTATTTT. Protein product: CASSLEADTDTQYF.

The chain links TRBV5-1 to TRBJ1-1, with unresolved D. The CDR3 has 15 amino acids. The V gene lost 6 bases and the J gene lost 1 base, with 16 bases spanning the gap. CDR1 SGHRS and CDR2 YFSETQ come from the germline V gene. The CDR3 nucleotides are TGCGCCAGCACCCTAACGCCGTCGCCGAACACTGAAGCTTTCTTT. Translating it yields CASTLTPSPNTEAFF.

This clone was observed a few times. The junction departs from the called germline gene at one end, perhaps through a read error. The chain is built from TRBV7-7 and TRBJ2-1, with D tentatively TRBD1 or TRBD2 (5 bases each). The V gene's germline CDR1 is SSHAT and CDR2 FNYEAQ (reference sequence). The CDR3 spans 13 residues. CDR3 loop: CASSRDVYNEQFF. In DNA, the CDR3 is TGTGCTAGCAGTCGGGACGTCTACAATGAGCAGTTCTTC.

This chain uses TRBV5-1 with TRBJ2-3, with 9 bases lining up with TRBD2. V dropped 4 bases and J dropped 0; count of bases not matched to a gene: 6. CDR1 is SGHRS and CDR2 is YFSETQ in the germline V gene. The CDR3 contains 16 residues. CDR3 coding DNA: TGCGCCAGCAGCCCCTTCACTAGCGGGAGCACAGATACGCAGTATTTT. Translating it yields CASSPFTSGSTDTQYF.

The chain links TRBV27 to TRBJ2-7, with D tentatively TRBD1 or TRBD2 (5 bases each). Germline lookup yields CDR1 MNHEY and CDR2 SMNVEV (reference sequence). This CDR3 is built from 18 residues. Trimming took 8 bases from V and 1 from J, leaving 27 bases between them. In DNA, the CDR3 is TGTGCCAGCGCCCCTAGTACTTTTAGGGGAGCCGAATCCTACGAGCAGTACTTC. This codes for CASAPSTFRGAESYEQYF.